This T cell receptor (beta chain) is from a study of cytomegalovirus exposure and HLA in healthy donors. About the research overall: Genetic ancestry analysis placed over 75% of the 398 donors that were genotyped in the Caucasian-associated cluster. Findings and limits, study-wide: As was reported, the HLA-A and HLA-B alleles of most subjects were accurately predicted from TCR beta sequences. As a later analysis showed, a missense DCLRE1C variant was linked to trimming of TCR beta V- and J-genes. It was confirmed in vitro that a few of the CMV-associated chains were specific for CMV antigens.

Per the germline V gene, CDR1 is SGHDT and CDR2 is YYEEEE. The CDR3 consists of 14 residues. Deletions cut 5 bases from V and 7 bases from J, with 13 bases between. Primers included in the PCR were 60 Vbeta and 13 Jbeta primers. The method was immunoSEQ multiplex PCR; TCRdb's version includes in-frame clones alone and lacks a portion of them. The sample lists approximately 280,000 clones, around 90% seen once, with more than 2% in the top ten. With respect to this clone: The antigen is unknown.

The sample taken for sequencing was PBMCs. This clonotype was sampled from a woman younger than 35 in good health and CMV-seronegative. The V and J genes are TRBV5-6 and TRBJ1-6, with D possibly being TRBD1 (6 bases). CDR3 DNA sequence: TGTGCCAGCAGTTCGACAGGTGGAAATTCACCCCTCCACTTT. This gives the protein CASSSTGGNSPLHF. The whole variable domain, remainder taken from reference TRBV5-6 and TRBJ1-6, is DAGVTQSPTHLIKTRGQQVTLRCSPKSGHDTVSWYQQALGQGPQFIFQYYEEEERQRGNFPDRFSGHQFPNYSSELNVNALLLGDSALYLCASSSTGGNSPLHFGNGTRLTVT.